This T cell receptor (beta chain) was captured in a study of shared clonotypes between healthy human individuals. Notes on the study in general: Generation of non-shared clonotypes was less probable than generation of clonotypes shared by all four donors. Incomplete sequencing of sorted subsets was indicated by rarefaction despite large depth.

Germline assignment: CDR1 SGHRS and CDR2 YFSETQ. V lost 4 bases and J 1 base, leaving 8 bases between the germline ends. CDR3 length equals 14 residues. Of note for this clone: No antigen is known for it. Other DNA sequences in the sample encode the same CDR3.

The protocol was immunoSEQ multiplex PCR, while the TCRdb copy is restricted to in-frame clones and leaves out a portion. The sample carries approximately 2.5 million clones, 90% to 95% recorded once. CD4+ cells underwent separation, giving CD45RA+ naive and CD45RA-negative memory subsets. The source material was naive CD4+ T cells from PBMCs. Stated subset: CD45RA+ positively selected. This receptor was taken from a man in his late teens or twenties in good health. Some clones in this sample may be carry-over from other donors' samples. The chain combines TRBV5-1 with TRBJ2-2, with TRBD1 as a possible D gene (5 bases). CDR3 sequence reads: CASSLQGNTGELFF. CDR3 DNA sequence: TGCGCCAGCAGCCTGCAGGGGAACACCGGGGAGCTGTTTTTT.